In its sample, the clone carrying this TCR beta chain was seen many times. Amplification of TCR beta CDR3 regions was performed using RNA transcripts as template. Researchers ran a first-round RT-PCR on the TCR CDR3 using the HTBI primer set. TCRdb ran MiXCR on the multiplex PCR reads and lists one entry per CDR3 protein. Counted here are 300,000 to 450,000 distinct CDR3 sequences, around 16% occurring once; the ten biggest clones make up about a quarter. The germline V gene has CDR1 SGHNT and CDR2 YENEEA. The ends lost 5 bases at V and 2 bases at J; junction bases unmatched: 12. This CDR3 contains 17 residues. The sample is drawn from a study of T cells in Graves' hyperthyroidism and ophthalmopathy.

This rearrangement joins TRBV11-3 to TRBJ2-5; 9 nucleotides match TRBD1. The sequenced sample consisted of blood. The clonotype was recovered from a woman between 18 and 29 years old with Graves' hyperthyroidism that later progressed to Graves' ophthalmopathy. The CDR3 reads CASSQLTGTGSQETQYF. The CDR3 DNA is TGTGCCAGCAGCCAACTAACCGGGACAGGGTCTCAAGAGACCCAGTACTTC. The whole variable domain, filled in from reference TRBV11-3 and TRBJ2-5, reads EAGVVQSPRYKIIEKKQPVAFWCNPISGHNTLYWYLQNLGQGPELLIRYENEEAVDDSQLPKDRFSAERLKGVDSTLKIQPAELGDSAVYLCASSQLTGTGSQETQYFGPGTRLLVL.